The TCR beta chain described here comes from a study of blood T cell repertoires in COVID-19. In the source study's methods: Estimation of nucleated cell counts relied on the amplification of reference gene primers. Method: immunoSEQ multiplex PCR; TCRdb's copy keeps in-frame clones and lacks some. That table gives V, J and clone size, and the DNA gave D and trimming. The table records some 130,000 clones, approximately 90% of them present only once. The material sequenced was peripheral blood. The TCR originated in a man aged 55 to 70 with COVID-19, enrolled during active disease.

CDR3 residues: CASASQGGNTGELFF. DNA of the CDR3: TGTGCCAGCGCATCCCAGGGGGGGAACACCGGGGAGCTGTTTTTT. V usage is TRBV28 and J usage is TRBJ2-2, with D maybe TRBD1 (7 bases). CDR3 length equals 15 residues. Germline-derived CDR1 and CDR2 are MDHEN and SYDVKM. The V end lost 8 bases, the J end lost 1 base, and 14 bases lay between the germline ends. The entire variable domain, with the rest obtained from reference TRBV28 and TRBJ2-2, is as follows: DVKVTQSSRYLVKRTGEKVFLECVQDMDHENMFWYRQDPGLGLRLIYFSYDVKMKEKGDIPEGYSVSREKKERFSLILESASTNQTSMYLCASASQGGNTGELFFGEGSRLTVL.